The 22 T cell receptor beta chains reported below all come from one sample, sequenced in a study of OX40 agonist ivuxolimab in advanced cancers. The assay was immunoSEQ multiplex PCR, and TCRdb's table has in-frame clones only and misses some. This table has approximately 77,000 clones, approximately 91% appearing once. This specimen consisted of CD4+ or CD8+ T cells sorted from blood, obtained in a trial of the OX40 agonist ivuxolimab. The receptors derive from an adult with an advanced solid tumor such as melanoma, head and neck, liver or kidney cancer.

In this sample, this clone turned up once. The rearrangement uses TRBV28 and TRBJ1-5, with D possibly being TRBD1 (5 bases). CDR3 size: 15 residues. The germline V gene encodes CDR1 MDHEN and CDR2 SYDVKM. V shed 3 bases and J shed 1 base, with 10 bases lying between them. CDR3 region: CASSFLRDSNQPQHF. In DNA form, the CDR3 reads TGTGCCAGCAGTTTCCTCAGGGACAGCAATCAGCCCCAGCATTTT.

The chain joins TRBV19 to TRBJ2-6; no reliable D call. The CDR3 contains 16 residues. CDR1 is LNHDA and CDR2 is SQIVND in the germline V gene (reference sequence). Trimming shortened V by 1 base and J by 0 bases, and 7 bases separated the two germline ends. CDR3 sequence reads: CASSIVGSSGANVLTF. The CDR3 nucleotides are TGTGCCAGTAGTATAGTAGGGTCCTCTGGGGCCAACGTCCTGACTTTC.

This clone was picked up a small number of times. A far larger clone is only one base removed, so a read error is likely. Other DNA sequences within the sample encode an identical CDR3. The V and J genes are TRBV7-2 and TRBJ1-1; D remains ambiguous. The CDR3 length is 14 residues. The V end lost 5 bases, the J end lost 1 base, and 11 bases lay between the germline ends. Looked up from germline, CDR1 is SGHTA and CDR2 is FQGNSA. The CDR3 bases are TGTGCCAGCAGCCAAGAATCGGGGAACACTGAAGCTTTCTTT. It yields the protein CASSQESGNTEAFF. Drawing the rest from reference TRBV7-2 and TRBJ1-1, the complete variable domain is GAGVSQSPSNKVTEKGKDVELRCDPISGHTALYWYRQSLGQGLEFLIYFQGNSAPDKSGLPSDRFSAERTGGSVSTLTIQRTQQEDSAVYLCASSQESGNTEAFFGQGTRLTVV.

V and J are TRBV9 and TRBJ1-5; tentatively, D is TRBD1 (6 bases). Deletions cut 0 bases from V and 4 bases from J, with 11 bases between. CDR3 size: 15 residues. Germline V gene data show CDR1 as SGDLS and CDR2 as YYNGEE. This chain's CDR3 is CASSVGGGGNQPQHF. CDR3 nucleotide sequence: TGTGCCAGCAGCGTAGGAGGGGGAGGGAATCAGCCCCAGCATTTT.

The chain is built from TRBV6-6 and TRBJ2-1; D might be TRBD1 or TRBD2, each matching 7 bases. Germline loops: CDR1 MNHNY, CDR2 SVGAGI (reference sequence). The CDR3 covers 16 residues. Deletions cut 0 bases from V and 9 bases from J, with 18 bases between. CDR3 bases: TGTGCCAGCAGTTACTCGATCAGGGGGGGACACAGTGAGCAGTTCTTC. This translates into CASSYSIRGGHSEQFF.

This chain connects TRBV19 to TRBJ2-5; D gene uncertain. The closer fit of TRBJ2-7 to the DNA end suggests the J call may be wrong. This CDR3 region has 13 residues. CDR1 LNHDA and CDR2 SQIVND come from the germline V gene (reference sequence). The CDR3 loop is CASSELVSYEQYF. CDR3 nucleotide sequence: TGTGCCAGTAGTGAGCTAGTCTCCTACGAGCAGTACTTC.

The CDR3: CASSSTLAGDAAYEQYF. CDR3 in DNA: TGTGCCAGCAGCTCGACCCTAGCGGGCGACGCCGCCTACGAGCAGTACTTC. The V and J genes are TRBV5-4 and TRBJ2-7, with 8 bases identical to TRBD2. This CDR3 is built from 17 residues. Germline values: CDR1 SGHNT, CDR2 YYREEE (reference sequence). The ends lost 3 bases at V and 2 bases at J; junction bases unmatched: 13.

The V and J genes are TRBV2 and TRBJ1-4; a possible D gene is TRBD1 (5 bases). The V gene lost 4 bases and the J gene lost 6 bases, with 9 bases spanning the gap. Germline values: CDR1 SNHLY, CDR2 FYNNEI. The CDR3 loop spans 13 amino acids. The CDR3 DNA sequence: TGTGCCAGCAGTGTAAGCAGGGATGAAAAACTGTTTTTT. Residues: CASSVSRDEKLFF.

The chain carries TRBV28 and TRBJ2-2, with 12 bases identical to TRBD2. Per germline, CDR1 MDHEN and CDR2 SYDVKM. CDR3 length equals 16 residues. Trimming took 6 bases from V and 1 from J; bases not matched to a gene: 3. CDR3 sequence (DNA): TGTGCCAGCAGCGGACTAGCGGGAATGAACACCGGGGAGCTGTTTTTT. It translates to CASSGLAGMNTGELFF. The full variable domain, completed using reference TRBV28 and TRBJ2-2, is DVKVTQSSRYLVKRTGEKVFLECVQDMDHENMFWYRQDPGLGLRLIYFSYDVKMKEKGDIPEGYSVSREKKERFSLILESASTNQTSMYLCASSGLAGMNTGELFFGEGSRLTVL.

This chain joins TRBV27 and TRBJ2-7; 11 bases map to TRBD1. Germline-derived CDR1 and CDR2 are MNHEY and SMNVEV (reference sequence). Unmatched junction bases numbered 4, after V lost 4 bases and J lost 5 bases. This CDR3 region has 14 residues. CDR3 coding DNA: TGTGCCAGCAGTTCGGACAGGGGGCGAGACGAGCAGTACTTC. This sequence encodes CASSSDRGRDEQYF.

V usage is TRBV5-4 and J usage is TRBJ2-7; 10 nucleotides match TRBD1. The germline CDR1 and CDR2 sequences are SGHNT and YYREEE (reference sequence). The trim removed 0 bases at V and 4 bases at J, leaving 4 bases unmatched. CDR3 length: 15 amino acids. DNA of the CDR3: TGTGCCAGCAGCTTGGGGGACAGGGGATTATACGAGCAGTACTTC. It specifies CASSLGDRGLYEQYF.

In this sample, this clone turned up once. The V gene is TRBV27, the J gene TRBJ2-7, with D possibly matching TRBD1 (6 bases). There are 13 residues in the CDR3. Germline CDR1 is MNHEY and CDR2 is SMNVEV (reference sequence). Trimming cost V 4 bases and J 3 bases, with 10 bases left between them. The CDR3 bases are TGTGCCAGCAGTTCCCTACAGGGCTACGAGCAGTACTTC. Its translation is CASSSLQGYEQYF.

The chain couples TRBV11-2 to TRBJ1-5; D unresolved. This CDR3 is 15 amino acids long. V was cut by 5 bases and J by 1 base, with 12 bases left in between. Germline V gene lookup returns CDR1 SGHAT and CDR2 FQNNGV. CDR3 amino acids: CASSPSAESNQPQHF. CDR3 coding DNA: TGTGCCAGCAGCCCTTCTGCGGAAAGCAATCAGCCCCAGCATTTT.

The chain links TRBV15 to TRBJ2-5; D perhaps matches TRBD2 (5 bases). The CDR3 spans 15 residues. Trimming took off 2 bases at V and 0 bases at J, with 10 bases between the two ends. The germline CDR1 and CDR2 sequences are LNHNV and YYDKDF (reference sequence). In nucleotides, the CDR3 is TGTGCCACCAGCAGACCTCCGGGGAACCAAGAGACCCAGTACTTC. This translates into CATSRPPGNQETQYF. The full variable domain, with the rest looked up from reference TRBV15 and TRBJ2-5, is DAMVIQNPRYQVTQFGKPVTLSCSQTLNHNVMYWYQQKSSQAPKLLFHYYDKDFNNEADTPDNFQSRRPNTSFCFLDIRSPGLGDTAMYLCATSRPPGNQETQYFGPGTRLLVL.

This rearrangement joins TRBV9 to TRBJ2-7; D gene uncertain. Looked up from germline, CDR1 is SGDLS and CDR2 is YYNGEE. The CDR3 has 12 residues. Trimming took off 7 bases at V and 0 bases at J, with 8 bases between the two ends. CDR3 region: CASGPSSYEQYF. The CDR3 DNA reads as TGTGCCAGCGGTCCAAGCTCCTACGAGCAGTACTTC. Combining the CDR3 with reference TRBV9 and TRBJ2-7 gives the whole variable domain DSGVTQTPKHLITATGQRVTLRCSPRSGDLSVYWYQQSLDQGLQFLIQYYNGEERAKGNILERFSAQQFPDLHSELNLSSLELGDSALYFCASGPSSYEQYFGPGTRLTVT.

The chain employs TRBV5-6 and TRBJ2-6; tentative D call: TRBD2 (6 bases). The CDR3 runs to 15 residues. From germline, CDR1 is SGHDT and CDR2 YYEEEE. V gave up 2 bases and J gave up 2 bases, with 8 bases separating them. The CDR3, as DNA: TGTGCCAGCAGCTTCGGCGGGACTGGGGCCAACGTCCTGACTTTC. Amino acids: CASSFGGTGANVLTF.

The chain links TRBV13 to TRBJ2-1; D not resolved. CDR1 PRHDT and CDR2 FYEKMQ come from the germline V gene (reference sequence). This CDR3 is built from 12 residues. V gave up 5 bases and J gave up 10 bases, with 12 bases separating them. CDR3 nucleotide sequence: TGTGCCAGCAGCCCCATGAATGGCGAGCAGTTCTTC. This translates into CASSPMNGEQFF. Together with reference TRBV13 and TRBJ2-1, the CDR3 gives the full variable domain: AAGVIQSPRHLIKEKRETATLKCYPIPRHDTVYWYQQGPGQDPQFLISFYEKMQSDKGSIPDRFSAQQFSDYHSELNMSSLELGDSALYFCASSPMNGEQFFGPGTRLTVL.

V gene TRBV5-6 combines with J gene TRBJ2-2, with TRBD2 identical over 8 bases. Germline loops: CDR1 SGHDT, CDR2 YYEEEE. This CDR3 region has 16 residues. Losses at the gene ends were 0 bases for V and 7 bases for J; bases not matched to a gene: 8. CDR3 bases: TGTGCCAGCAGCTTGGTACTAGCGGCTACCGGCGGGGAGCTGTTTTTT. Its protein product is CASSLVLAATGGELFF. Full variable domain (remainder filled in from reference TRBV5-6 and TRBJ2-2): DAGVTQSPTHLIKTRGQQVTLRCSPKSGHDTVSWYQQALGQGPQFIFQYYEEEERQRGNFPDRFSGHQFPNYSSELNVNALLLGDSALYLCASSLVLAATGGELFFGEGSRLTVL.

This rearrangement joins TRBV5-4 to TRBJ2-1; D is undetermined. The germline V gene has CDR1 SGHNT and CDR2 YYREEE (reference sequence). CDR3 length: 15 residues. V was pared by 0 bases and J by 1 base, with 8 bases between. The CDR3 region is CASSLGIFSYNEQFF. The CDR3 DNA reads TGTGCCAGCAGCTTGGGTATCTTTTCCTACAATGAGCAGTTCTTC.

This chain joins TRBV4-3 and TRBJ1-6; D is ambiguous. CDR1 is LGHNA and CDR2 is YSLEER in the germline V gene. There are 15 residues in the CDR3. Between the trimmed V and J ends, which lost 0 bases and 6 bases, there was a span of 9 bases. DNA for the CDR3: TGCGCCAGCAGCCAAGATGAGGAGAGTAATTCACCCCTCCACTTT. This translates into CASSQDEESNSPLHF.

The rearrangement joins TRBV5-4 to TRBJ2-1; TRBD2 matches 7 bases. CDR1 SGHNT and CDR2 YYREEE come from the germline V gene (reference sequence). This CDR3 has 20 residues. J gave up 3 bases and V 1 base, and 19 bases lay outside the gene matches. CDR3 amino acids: CASSLLSNGPRSGGYNEQFF. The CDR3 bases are TGTGCCAGCAGCTTGTTGTCCAATGGTCCCCGCTCGGGAGGCTACAATGAGCAGTTCTTC.

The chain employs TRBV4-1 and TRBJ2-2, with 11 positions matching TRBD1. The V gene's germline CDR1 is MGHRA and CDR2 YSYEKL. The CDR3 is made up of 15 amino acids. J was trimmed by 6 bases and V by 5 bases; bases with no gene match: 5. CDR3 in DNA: TGCGCCAGCAGCTCGGACAGGGGGCTGGCCGGGGAGCTGTTTTTT. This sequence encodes CASSSDRGLAGELFF.